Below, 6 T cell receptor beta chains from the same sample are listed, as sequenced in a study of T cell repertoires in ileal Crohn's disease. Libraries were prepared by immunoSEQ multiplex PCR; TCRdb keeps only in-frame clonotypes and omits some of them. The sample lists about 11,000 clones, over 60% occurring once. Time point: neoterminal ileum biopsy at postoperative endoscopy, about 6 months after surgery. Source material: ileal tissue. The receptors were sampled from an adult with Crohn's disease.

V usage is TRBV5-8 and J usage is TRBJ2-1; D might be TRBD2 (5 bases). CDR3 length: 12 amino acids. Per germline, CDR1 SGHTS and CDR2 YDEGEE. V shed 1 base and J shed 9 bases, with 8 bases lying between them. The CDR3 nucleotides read TGTGCCAGCAGCTTGACTAGTCCTGAGCAGTTCTTC. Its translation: CASSLTSPEQFF.

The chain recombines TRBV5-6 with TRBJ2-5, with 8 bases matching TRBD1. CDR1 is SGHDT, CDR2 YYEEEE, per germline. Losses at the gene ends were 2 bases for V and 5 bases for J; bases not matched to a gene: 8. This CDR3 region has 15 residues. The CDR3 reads CASSLVGQGPETQYF. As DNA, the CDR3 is TGTGCCAGCAGCTTAGTCGGACAGGGTCCGGAGACCCAGTACTTC.

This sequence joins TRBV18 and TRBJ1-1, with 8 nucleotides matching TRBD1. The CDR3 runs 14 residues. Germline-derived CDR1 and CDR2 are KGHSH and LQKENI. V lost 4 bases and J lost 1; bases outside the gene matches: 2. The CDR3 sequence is CASSQGQGNTEAFF. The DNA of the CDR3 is TGTGCCAGCTCACAAGGACAGGGGAACACTGAAGCTTTCTTT.

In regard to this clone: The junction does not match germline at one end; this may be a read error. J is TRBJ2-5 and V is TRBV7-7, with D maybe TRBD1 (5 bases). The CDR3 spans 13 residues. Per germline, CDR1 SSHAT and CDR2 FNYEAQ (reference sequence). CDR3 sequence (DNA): TGTGCTAGCAGCTTAAACAGGCAAGAGACCCAGTACTTC. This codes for CASSLNRQETQYF.

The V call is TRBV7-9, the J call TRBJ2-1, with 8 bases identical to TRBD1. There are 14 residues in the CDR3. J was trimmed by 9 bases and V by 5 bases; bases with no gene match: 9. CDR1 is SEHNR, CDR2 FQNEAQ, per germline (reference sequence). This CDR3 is CASSPKQGAGEQFF. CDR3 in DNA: TGTGCCAGCAGCCCCAAGCAGGGGGCGGGTGAGCAGTTCTTC.

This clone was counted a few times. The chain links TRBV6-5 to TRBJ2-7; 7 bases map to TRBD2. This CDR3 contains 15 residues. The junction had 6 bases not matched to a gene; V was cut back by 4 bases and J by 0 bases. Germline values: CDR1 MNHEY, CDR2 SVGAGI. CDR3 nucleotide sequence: TGTGCCAGCAGTTCCACCGGGACTACCTCCTACGAGCAGTACTTC. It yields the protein CASSSTGTTSYEQYF.